The T cell receptor beta chain under discussion was sequenced for a study of CD8+ T cells in alopecia areata. Treatment specified: oral pan-JAK inhibitor, 5-10 mg twice daily. Per the germline V gene, CDR1 is KGHSH and CDR2 is LQKENI. The CDR3 is 13 residues long. V lost 3 bases, J lost 8 bases, and 10 bases lay in between. Extraction and reverse transcription of RNA yielded cDNA as the sequencing template. Data came from immunoSEQ multiplex PCR; TCRdb stores just in-frame clones and leaves some out. Of around 150,000 clones listed, around 71% were seen once; the top ten hold roughly 0.85%. The sequence was obtained from a human donor with alopecia areata. The sequencing used CD4+ T cells sorted from blood, collected at week 4, from a patient treated with tofacitinib. The chain uses TRBV18 and TRBJ1-4, with D possibly being TRBD1 (5 bases). The CDR3 nucleotides read TGTGCCAGCTCACCGCCGAGGGGCGAAAAACTGTTTTTT. Amino acids: CASSPPRGEKLFF.